What follows are 6 T cell receptor beta chains derived from one specimen sequenced in a study of blood T cell repertoires in COVID-19. Clones were sequenced by immunoSEQ multiplex PCR, and TCRdb holds only the in-frame ones, with some missing. Here the sample spans more than 60,000 clones, 90% being singletons. Sequencing was carried out using peripheral blood. These receptors all come from a woman aged 80 or older with active or convalescent COVID-19.

This sequence joins TRBV6-2 or TRBV6-3 and TRBJ2-5, with 9 bases identical to TRBD2. CDR1 is MNHEY, CDR2 SVGEGT, per germline. V was pared by 0 bases and J by 5 bases, with 7 bases of the junction left unmatched. The CDR3 runs 16 residues. CDR3 loop: CASSYSASGVGETQYF. The CDR3 region has the DNA TGTGCCAGCAGTTACTCGGCTAGCGGGGTCGGGGAGACCCAGTACTTC.

This rearrangement joins TRBV28 to TRBJ1-3, with 7 bases that match TRBD1. Germline V CDR1 and CDR2: MDHEN, SYDVKM. The CDR3 has 15 amino acids. J gave up 5 bases and V 4 bases, and 8 bases lay outside the gene matches. DNA of the CDR3: TGTGCCAGCAGTTCTTCTCGACAGGGCCGAAACACCATATATTTT. This gives the protein CASSSSRQGRNTIYF.

In this sample, this clone turned up once. The rearrangement joins TRBV7-2 to TRBJ1-1; maybe TRBD1 (5 bases). Germline assignment: CDR1 SGHTA and CDR2 FQGNSA. V lost 7 bases to trimming and J lost 3 bases, with 15 bases between them. The CDR3 is made up of 14 amino acids. The CDR3 is CASNKLGGYTEAFF. CDR3 in DNA: TGTGCCAGCAATAAACTGGGGGGATACACTGAAGCTTTCTTT.

The genes are TRBV5-4 and TRBJ2-4; no clear D. V was cut by 4 bases and J by 2 bases, with 13 bases left in between. The CDR3 runs to 15 residues. CDR1 and CDR2 from the germline V gene are SGHNT and YYREEE (reference sequence). This CDR3 is CASSTPTAPKNIQYF. The CDR3 DNA reads TGTGCCAGCAGCACCCCTACCGCTCCCAAAAACATTCAGTACTTC.

The rearrangement joins TRBV27 to TRBJ2-1; TRBD2 agrees at 7 bases. Germline V gene data show CDR1 as MNHEY and CDR2 as SMNVEV (reference sequence). J lost 4 bases, V lost 3 bases, and 6 bases had no gene match. The CDR3 runs 15 residues. The CDR3 DNA is TGTGCCAGCAGTTTTACAGCGGGGCCTTACAATGAGCAGTTCTTC. Protein product: CASSFTAGPYNEQFF.

The rearrangement uses TRBV28 and TRBJ2-5, with 7 bases matching TRBD1. CDR3 size: 14 residues. In germline, CDR1 is MDHEN, CDR2 SYDVKM. Unmatched junction bases numbered 7, after V lost 4 bases and J lost 5 bases. DNA for the CDR3: TGTGCCAGCAGTTACGACAGGGCCACTGAGACCCAGTACTTC. Amino acids: CASSYDRATETQYF.